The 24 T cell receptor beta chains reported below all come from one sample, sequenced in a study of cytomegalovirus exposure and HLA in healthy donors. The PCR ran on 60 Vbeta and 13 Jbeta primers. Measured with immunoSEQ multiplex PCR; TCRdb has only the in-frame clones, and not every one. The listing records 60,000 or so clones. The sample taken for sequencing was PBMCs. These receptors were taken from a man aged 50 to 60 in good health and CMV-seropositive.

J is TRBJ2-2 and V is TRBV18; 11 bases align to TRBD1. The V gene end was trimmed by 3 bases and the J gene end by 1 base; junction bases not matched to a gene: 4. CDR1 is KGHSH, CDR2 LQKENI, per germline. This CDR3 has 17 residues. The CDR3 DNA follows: TGTGCCAGCTCACCGCGGACAGGGGGCGGGAACACCGGGGAGCTGTTTTTT. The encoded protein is CASSPRTGGGNTGELFF.

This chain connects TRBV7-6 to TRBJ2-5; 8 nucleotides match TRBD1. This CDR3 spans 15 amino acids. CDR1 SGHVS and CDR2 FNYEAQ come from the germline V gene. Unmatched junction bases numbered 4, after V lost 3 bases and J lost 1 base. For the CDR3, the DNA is TGTGCCAGCAGCTTCTACAGGGGGTCCCAAGAGACCCAGTACTTC. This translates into CASSFYRGSQETQYF.

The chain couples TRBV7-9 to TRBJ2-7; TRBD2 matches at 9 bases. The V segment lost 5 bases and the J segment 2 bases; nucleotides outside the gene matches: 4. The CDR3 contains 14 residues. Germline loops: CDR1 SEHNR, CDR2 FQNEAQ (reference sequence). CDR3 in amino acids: CASSPTSGAYEQYF. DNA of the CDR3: TGTGCCAGCAGCCCGACTAGCGGCGCCTACGAGCAGTACTTC.

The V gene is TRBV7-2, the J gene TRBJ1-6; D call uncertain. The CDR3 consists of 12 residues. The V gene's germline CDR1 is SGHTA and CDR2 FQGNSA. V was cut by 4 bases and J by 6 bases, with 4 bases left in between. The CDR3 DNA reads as TGTGCCAGCAGCTCGGGTAATTCACCCCTCCACTTT. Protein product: CASSSGNSPLHF.

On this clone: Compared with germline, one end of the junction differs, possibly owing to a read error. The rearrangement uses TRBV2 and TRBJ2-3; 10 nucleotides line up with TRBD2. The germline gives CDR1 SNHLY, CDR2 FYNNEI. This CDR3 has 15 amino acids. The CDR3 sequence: CASGPSGGAKDKQYF. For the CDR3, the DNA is TGTGCCAGCGGTCCCAGCGGGGGGGCCAAAGATAAGCAGTATTTT.

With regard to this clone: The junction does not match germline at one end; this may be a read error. CDR3 loop: CASSQDRSSDKQYF. Here the CDR3 DNA reads TGTGCCAGCAGCCAAGATCGGTCTAGTGATAAGCAGTATTTT. V and J are TRBV4-2 and TRBJ2-3; D remains ambiguous. In germline, CDR1 is LGHNA, CDR2 YNFKEQ. The CDR3 consists of 14 residues.

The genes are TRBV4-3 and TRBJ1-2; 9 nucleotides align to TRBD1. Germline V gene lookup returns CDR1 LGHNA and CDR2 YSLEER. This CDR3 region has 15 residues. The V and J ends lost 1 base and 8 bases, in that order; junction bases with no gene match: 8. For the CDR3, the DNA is TGCGCCAGCAGCCAAGGCCGGGACAGGGTGAGAGGCTACACCTTC. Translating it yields CASSQGRDRVRGYTF.

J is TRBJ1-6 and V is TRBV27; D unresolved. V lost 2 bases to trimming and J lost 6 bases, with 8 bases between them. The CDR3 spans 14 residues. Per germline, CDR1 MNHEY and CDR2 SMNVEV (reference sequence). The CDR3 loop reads CASSLEGVNSPLHF. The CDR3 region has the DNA TGTGCCAGCAGTTTAGAGGGAGTTAATTCACCCCTCCACTTT.

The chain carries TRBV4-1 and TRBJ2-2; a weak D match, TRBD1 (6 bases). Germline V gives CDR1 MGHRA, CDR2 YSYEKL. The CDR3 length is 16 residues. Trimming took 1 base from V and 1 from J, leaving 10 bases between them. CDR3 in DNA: TGCGCCAGCAGCCAAGCACCGGGACAGAACACCGGGGAGCTGTTTTTT. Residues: CASSQAPGQNTGELFF.

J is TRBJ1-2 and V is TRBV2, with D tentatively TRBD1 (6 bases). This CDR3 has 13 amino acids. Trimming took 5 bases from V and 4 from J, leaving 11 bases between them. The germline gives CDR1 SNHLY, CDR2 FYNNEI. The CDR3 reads CASSPGTSYGYTF. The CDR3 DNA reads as TGTGCCAGCAGTCCCGGGACATCCTATGGCTACACCTTC.

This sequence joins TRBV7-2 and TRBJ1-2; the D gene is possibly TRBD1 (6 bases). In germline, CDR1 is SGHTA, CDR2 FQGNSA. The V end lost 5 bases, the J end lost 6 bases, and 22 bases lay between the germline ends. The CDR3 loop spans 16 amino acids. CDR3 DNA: TGTGCCAGCAGCCTCACACCTGGGGGGGGGCTGGATGGCTACACCTTC. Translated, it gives CASSLTPGGGLDGYTF.

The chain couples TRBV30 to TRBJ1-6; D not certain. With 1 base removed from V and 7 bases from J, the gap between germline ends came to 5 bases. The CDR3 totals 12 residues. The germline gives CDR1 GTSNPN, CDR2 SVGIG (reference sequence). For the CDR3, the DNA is TGTGCCTGGAGTGACGAGAATTCACCCCTCCACTTT. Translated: CAWSDENSPLHF. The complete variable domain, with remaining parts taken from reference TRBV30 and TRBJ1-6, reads SQTIHQWPATLVQPVGSPLSLECTVEGTSNPNLYWYRQAAGRGLQLLFYSVGIGQISSEVPQNLSASRPQDRQFILSSKKLLLSDSGFYLCAWSDENSPLHFGNGTRLTVT.

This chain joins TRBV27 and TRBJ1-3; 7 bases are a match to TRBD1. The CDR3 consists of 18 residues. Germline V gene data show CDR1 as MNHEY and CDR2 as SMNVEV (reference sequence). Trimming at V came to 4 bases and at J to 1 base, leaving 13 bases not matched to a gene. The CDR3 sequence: CASSSRQGPSSSGNTIYF. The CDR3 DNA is TGTGCCAGCAGTTCCCGACAGGGTCCCTCCTCTTCTGGAAACACCATATATTTT.

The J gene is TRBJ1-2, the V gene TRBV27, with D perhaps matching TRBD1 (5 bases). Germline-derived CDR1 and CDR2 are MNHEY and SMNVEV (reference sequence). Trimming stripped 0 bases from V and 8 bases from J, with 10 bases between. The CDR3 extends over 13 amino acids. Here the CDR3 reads CASSLSAGKGYTF. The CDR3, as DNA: TGTGCCAGCAGTTTATCGGCAGGGAAAGGCTACACCTTC.

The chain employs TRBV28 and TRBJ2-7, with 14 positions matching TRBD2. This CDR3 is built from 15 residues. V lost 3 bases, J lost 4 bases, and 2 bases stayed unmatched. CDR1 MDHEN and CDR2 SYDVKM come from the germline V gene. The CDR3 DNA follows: TGTGCCAGCAGTTTGGGACTAGCGGGAGTGTACGAGCAGTACTTC. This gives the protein CASSLGLAGVYEQYF.

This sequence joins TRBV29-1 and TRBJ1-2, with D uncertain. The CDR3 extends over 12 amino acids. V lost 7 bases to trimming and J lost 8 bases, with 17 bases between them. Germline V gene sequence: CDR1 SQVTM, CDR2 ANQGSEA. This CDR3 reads CSASPGFAGYTF. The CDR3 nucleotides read TGCAGCGCCTCTCCGGGTTTCGCGGGCTACACCTTC.

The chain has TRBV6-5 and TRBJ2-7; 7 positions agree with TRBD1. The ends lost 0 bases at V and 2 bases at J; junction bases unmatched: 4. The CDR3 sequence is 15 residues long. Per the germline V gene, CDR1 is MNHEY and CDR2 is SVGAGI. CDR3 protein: CASSYSGDRPYEQYF. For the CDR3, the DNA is TGTGCCAGCAGTTACTCAGGGGACAGACCCTACGAGCAGTACTTC.

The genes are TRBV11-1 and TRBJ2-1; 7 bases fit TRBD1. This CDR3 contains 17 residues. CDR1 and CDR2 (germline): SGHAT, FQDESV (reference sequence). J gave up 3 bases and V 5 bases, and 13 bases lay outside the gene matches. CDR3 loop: CASSLNIDRVFYNEQFF. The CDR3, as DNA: TGTGCCAGCAGCCTAAATATCGACAGGGTGTTCTACAATGAGCAGTTCTTC.

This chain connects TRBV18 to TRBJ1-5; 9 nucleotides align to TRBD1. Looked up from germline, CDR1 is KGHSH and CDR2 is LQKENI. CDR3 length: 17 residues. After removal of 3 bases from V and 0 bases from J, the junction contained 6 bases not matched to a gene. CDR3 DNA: TGTGCCAGCTCACCCTCCCTACAGGGGGCTAGCAATCAGCCCCAGCATTTT. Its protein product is CASSPSLQGASNQPQHF.

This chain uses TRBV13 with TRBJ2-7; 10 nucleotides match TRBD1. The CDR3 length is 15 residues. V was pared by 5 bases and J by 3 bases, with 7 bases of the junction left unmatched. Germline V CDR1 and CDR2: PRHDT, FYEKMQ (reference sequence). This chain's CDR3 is CASSTSGTGVYEQYF. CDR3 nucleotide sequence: TGTGCCAGCAGCACGTCCGGGACAGGGGTCTACGAGCAGTACTTC.

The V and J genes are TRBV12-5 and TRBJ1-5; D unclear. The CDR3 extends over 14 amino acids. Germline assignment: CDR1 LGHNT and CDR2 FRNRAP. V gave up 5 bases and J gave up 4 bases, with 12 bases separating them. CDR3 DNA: TGTGCTAGTGGTATCGGGATTCCTAATCAGCCCCAGCATTTT. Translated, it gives CASGIGIPNQPQHF. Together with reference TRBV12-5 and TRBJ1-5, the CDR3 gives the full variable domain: DARVTQTPRHKVTEMGQEVTMRCQPILGHNTVFWYRQTMMQGLELLAYFRNRAPLDDSGMPKDRFSAEMPDATLATLKIQPSEPRDSAVYFCASGIGIPNQPQHFGDGTRLSIL.

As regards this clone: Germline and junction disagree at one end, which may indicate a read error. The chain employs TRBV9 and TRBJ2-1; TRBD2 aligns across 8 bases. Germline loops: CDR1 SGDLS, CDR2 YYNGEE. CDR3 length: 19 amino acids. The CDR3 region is CASSGRGRSGGSSDNEQFF. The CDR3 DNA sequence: TGTGCCAGCAGCGGGCGGGGACGGAGCGGGGGCAGCTCCGACAATGAGCAGTTCTTC.

The CDR3 reads CASGAGGHGEQYF. The CDR3 coding sequence is TGTGCCAGCGGAGCGGGAGGGCACGGAGAGCAGTACTTC. The chain combines TRBV7-9 with TRBJ2-5; TRBD2 matches at 10 bases. Germline V lookup: CDR1 SEHNR, CDR2 FQNEAQ (reference sequence). After removal of 8 bases from V and 11 bases from J, the junction contained 11 bases not matched to a gene. CDR3 length: 13 residues.

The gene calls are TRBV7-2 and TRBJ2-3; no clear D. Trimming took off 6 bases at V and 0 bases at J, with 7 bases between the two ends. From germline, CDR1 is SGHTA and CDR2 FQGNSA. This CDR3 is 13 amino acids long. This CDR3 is CASRDTSTDTQYF. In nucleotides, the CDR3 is TGTGCCAGCAGAGACACTAGCACAGATACGCAGTATTTT.